A selection of T cell receptor beta chains follows, all from one sample in a study of T cells in localized non-small cell lung cancer. Profiled with immunoSEQ multiplex PCR; TCRdb holds only in-frame clones, not every one. This table holds around 96,000 clones, roughly 91% found once. The sequences come from PBMCs, collected before any cancer treatment. These receptor sequences come from a woman between 40 and 69 years old with stage II squamous cell lung carcinoma. Both conserved end residues are part of each CDR3. D genes are given only for firm matches. The size of a clone is reported for some rows only, either as once, few or many, or as a class for expanded clones.

D gene,V gene,J gene,clone size,CDR3 DNA,CDR3 protein
TRBD2,TRBV9,TRBJ2-2,-,TGTGCCAGCAGTAGCGGGGGCCGGAACACCGGGGAGCTGTTTTTT,CASSSGGRNTGELFF
TRBD2,TRBV7-2,TRBJ2-6,-,TGTGCCAGCAGCTTACTTAGCGGGTTCAGCTCTGGGGCCAACGTCCTGACTTTC,CASSLLSGFSSGANVLTF
-,TRBV30,TRBJ1-1,-,TGTGCCTGGTCGGGTACTGAAGCTTTCTTT,CAWSGTEAFF
-,TRBV5-1,TRBJ1-4,-,TGCGCCAGCAGCTCGACGGGGTCAACTAATGAAAAACTGTTTTTT,CASSSTGSTNEKLFF
TRBD1,TRBV5-1,TRBJ2-7,-,TGCGCCAGCAGCCCTTCGGGACAGGGCTCCTACGAGCAGTACTTC,CASSPSGQGSYEQYF
-,TRBV5-6,TRBJ2-1,-,TGTGCCAGCAGCCCGAGGACACGCTACAATGAGCAGTTCTTC,CASSPRTRYNEQFF
-,TRBV5-4,TRBJ1-4,-,TGTGCCAGCAGCTTAAAACAGCTAAATGAAAAACTGTTTTTT,CASSLKQLNEKLFF
-,TRBV30,TRBJ1-2,-,TGTGCCTGGAGTTCGGGGTCCTCCTTGGCTAACTATGGCTACACCTTC,CAWSSGSSLANYGYTF
-,TRBV4-1,TRBJ1-4,-,TGCGCCAGCAGCCAACTGACTCAGAAGGTTGCAACTAATGAAAAACTGTTTTTT,CASSQLTQKVATNEKLFF
-,TRBV29-1,TRBJ2-3,-,TGCAGCGTGAGTGGGACAGATACGCAGTATTTT,CSVSGTDTQYF
-,TRBV6-1,TRBJ1-2,-,TGTGCCAGCAGTGAATCGTTCTCACACTATGGCTACACCTTC,CASSESFSHYGYTF
-,TRBV7-6,TRBJ2-7,-,TGTGCCAGCAGCTTAGGGGGTTACTCCTACGAGCAGTACTTC,CASSLGGYSYEQYF
-,TRBV6-6,TRBJ1-4,-,TGTGCCAGCACCCTCACCTACGGTGGTGAAAAACTGTTTTTT,CASTLTYGGEKLFF
TRBD1,TRBV5-1,TRBJ2-5,-,TGCGCCAGCAGCCTGGACAGGGTAGAGGAGACCCAGTACTTC,CASSLDRVEETQYF
-,TRBV5-1,TRBJ1-2,few,TGCGCCAGCAGTGGCCCTGTGGTAGGAGGCTACACCTTC,CASSGPVVGGYTF
-,TRBV19,TRBJ2-2,once,TGTGCCAGTACCCTAGACAGTTTCACCGGGGAGCTGTTTTTT,CASTLDSFTGELFF
-,TRBV4-2,TRBJ1-5,few,TGTGCCAGCAGCCCTTTGAGCAATCAGCCCCAGCATTTT,CASSPLSNQPQHF
TRBD1,TRBV6-5,TRBJ2-7,-,TGTGCCAGCATGACAGGGATCCTTTCCTACGAGCAGTACTTC,CASMTGILSYEQYF
-,TRBV5-6,TRBJ1-2,-,TGTGCCAGCAGCTTGCTAGGGGCGGTCTATGGCTACACCTTC,CASSLLGAVYGYTF
-,TRBV15,TRBJ1-1,-,TGTGCCACCAGCAGAGCGCAGGGGATGGCGCAAAAAGCTTTCTTT,CATSRAQGMAQKAFF
-,TRBV6-6,TRBJ2-7,-,TGTGCCAGCAGTGACAGCTACGAGCAGTACTTC,CASSDSYEQYF
-,TRBV5-4,TRBJ2-1,-,TGTGCCAGCAGTCCCCGGCGGGGAAGGAGCTACAATGAGCAGTTCTTC,CASSPRRGRSYNEQFF
-,TRBV6-6,TRBJ1-2,-,TGTGCCAGCAGACAGTATGGCTACACCTTC,CASRQYGYTF
-,TRBV28,TRBJ1-1,once,TGTGCCAGCAGTTTTAATTTGGGGGTCTCTCAAGCTTTCTTT,CASSFNLGVSQAFF
TRBD1,TRBV28,TRBJ1-2,-,TGTGCCAGCAGTTTGGACAGGGGGCCAGTTGGCTACACCTTC,CASSLDRGPVGYTF
-,TRBV19,TRBJ1-5,-,TGTGCCAGTAGTATAGATCCCCCCTATAGCAATCAGCCCCAGCATTTT,CASSIDPPYSNQPQHF
TRBD1,TRBV27,TRBJ1-6,-,TGTGCCAGCCGCGACAGGGGGAGAAATTCACCCCTCCACTTT,CASRDRGRNSPLHF
-,TRBV18,TRBJ1-1,-,TGTGCCAGCTCACCGATGAGGCAGGGCGTTGGTGGCACTGAAGCTTTCTTT,CASSPMRQGVGGTEAFF
TRBD1,TRBV29-1,TRBJ2-5,once,TGCAGCGTTGGGCAGGGGGCTGGAGAGACCCAGTACTTC,CSVGQGAGETQYF
-,TRBV2,TRBJ2-5,-,TGTGCCAGCAGTGAAGCGGTGAGGTCAGATCAAGAGACCCAGTACTTC,CASSEAVRSDQETQYF
-,TRBV7-2,TRBJ1-5,once,TGTGCCAGCAGCTTAGAACAAAGGAGGCCCCAGCATTTT,CASSLEQRRPQHF
TRBD1,TRBV7-9,TRBJ1-2,-,TGTGCCAGCAGCTTAGGGGGACAGGGGGAAGGCTACACCTTC,CASSLGGQGEGYTF
TRBD1,TRBV5-1,TRBJ1-4,-,TGCGCCAGCAGCTTGGGGAGGACAGGGCGTAATGAAAAACTGTTTTTT,CASSLGRTGRNEKLFF
TRBD1,TRBV27,TRBJ1-5,once,TGTGCCAGCAGCTCAGGGGGAGAAAGCAATCAGCCCCAGCATTTT,CASSSGGESNQPQHF
-,TRBV7-9,TRBJ1-3,-,TGTGCCAGCAGCTTAGGGACTAACACCATATATTTT,CASSLGTNTIYF
-,TRBV7-9,TRBJ2-7,-,TGTGCCAGCAGCTTAAGCTACAGCAACTACGAGCAGTACTTC,CASSLSYSNYEQYF
-,TRBV19,TRBJ2-2,-,TGTGCCAGTCGATTAGGGGGGTTCGGCACCGGGGAGCTGTTTTTT,CASRLGGFGTGELFF
-,TRBV7-2,TRBJ1-1,-,TGTGCCAGCAGCTTGAGACAGATACTCATACTGGCGGGCACTGAAGCTTTCTTT,CASSLRQILILAGTEAFF
-,TRBV28,TRBJ2-1,once,TGTGCCAGCGGTGGGTGGGGGGCCATCAATGAGCAGTTCTTC,CASGGWGAINEQFF
-,TRBV6-6,TRBJ1-6,once,TGTGCCAGCAGGCCCGGAGGTGGTGGACCCCTCCACTTT,CASRPGGGGPLHF